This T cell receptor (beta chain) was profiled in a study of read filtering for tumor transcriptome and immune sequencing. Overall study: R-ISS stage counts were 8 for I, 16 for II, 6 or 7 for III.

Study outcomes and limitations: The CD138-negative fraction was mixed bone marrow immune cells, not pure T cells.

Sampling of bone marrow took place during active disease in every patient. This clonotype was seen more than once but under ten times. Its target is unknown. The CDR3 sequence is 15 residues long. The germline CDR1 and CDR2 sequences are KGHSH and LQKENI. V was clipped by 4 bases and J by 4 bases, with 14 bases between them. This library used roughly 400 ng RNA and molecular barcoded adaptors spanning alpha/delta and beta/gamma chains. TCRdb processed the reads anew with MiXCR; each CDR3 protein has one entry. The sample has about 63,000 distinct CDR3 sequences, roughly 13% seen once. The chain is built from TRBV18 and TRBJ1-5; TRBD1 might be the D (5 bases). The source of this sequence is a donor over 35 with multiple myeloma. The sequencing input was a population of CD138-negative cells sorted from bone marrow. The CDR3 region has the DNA TGTGCCAGCTCACTGGGCAGGGTCCAAAATCAGCCCCAGCATTTT. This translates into CASSLGRVQNQPQHF.